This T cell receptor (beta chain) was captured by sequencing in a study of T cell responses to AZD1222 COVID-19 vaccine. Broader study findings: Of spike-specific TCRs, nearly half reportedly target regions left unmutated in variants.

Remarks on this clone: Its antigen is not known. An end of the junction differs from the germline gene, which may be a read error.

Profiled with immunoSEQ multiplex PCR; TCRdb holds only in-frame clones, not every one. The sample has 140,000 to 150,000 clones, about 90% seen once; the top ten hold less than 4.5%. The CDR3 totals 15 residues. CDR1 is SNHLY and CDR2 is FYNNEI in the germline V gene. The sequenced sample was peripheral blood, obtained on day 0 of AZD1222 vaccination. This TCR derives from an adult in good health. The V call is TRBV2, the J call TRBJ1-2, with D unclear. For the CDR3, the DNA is TGTGCCAGCAGTGAGGGCGGAAAAGTTAACTATGGCTACACTTTC. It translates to CASSEGGKVNYGYTF.